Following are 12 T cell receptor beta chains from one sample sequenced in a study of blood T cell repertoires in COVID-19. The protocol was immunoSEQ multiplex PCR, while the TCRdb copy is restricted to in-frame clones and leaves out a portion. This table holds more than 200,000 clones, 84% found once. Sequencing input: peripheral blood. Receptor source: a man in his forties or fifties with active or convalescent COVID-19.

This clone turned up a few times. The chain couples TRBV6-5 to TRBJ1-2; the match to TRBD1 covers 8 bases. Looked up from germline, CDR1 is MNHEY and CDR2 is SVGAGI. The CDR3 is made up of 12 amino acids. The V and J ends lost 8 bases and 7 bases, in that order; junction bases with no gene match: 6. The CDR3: CASRQGLGGYTF. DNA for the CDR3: TGTGCCAGCCGACAGGGGCTAGGTGGCTACACCTTC.

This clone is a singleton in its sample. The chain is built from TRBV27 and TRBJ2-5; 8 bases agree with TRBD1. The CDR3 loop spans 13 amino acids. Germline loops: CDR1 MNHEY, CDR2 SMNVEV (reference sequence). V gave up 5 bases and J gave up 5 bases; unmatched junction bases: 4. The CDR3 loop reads CASSPGGRETQYF. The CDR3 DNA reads TGTGCCAGCAGTCCAGGGGGCCGGGAGACCCAGTACTTC.

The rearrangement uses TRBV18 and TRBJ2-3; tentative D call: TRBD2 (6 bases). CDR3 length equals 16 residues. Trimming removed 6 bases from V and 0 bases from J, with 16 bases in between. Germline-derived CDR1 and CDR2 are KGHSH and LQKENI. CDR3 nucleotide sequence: TGTGCCAGCTCTGCCCAGCGGGCTTCTAGCACAGATACGCAGTATTTT. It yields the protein CASSAQRASSTDTQYF.

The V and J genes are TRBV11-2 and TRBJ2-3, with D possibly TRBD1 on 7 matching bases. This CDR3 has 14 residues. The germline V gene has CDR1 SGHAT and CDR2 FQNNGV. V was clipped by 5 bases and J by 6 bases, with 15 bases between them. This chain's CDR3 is CASSRDRGGDTQYF. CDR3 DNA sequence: TGTGCCAGCAGCCGGGACAGAGGGGGGGATACGCAGTATTTT.

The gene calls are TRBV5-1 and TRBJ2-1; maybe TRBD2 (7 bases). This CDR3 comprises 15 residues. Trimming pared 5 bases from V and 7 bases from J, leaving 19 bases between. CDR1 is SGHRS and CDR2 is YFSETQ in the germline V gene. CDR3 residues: CASRGAGDPKNEQFF. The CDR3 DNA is TGCGCCAGCAGGGGGGCGGGAGACCCTAAAAATGAGCAGTTCTTC.

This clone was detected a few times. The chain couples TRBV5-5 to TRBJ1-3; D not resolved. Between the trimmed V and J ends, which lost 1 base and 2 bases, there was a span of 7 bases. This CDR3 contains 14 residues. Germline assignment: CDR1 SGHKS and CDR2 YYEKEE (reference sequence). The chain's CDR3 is CASSLWGAGNTIYF. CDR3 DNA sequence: TGTGCCAGCAGCTTGTGGGGAGCTGGAAACACCATATATTTT.

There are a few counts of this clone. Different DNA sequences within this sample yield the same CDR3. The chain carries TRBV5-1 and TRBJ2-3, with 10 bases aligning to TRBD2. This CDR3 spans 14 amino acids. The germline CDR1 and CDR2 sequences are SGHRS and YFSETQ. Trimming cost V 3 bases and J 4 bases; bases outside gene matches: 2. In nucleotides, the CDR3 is TGCGCCAGCAGCTCGACTAGCGGGCCAGATACGCAGTATTTT. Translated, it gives CASSSTSGPDTQYF.

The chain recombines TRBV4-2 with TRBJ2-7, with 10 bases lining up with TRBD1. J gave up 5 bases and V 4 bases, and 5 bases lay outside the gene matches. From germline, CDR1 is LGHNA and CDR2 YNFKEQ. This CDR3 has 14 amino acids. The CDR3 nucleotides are TGTGCCAGCAGCCCTCCGGGACAGGGGCACGAGCAGTACTTC. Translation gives CASSPPGQGHEQYF.

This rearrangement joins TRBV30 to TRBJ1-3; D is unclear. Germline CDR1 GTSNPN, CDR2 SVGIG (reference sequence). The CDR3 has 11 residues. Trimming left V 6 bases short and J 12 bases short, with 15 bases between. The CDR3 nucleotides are TGTGCCTGCCTTCTCGCCGGAGGCATATATTTT. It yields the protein CACLLAGGIYF.

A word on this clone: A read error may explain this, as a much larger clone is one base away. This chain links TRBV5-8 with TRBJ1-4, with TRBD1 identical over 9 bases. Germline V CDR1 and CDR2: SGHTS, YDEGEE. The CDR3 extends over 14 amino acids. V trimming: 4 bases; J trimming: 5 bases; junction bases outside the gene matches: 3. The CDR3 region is CASSKGQGNEKLFF. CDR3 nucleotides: TGTGCCAGCAGCAAGGGACAGGGCAATGAAAAACTGTTTTTT.

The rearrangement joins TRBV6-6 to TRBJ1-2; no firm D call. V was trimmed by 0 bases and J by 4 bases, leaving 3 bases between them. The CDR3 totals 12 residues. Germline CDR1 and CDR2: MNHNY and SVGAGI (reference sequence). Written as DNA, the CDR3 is TGTGCCAGCAGTTACTCGGCCTATGGCTACACCTTC. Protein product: CASSYSAYGYTF.

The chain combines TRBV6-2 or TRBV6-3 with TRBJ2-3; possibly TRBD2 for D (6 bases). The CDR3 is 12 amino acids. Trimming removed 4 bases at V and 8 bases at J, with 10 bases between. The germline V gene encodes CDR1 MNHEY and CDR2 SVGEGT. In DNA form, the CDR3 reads TGTGCCAGCAGTTCTGGGGGAGGTACGCAGTATTTT. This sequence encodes CASSSGGGTQYF.